A selection of T cell receptor beta chains follows, all from one sample in a study of CD8+CD57+ T cells in acquired aplastic anemia. TCRdb re-derived calls from the reads in MiXCR, one entry per CDR3 protein. The repertoire has hundreds of thousands of distinct CDR3 sequences, approximately 45% of them found once; the top ten carry 7.8%. The sample taken for sequencing was sorted CD4+, CD8+, or CD8+CD57+ T cells (not recorded which) from PBMCs. These receptors originate from a human donor with aplastic anemia. CDR3s include the opening cysteine and the closing phenylalanine or tryptophan. Each record gives: CDR3 protein, CDR3 DNA, clone size, D gene, V gene, J gene. A D gene is named only where the DNA matches it firmly. Size values are once, few and many counts, or a class for expanded clones, and some rows have none.

CDR3: CSVVGGTDQDYGYTF
DNA: TGCAGCGTTGTTGGAGGGACGGATCAAGACTATGGCTACACCTTC
size: many
D: -
V: TRBV29-1
J: TRBJ1-2

CDR3: CASSFSGDSPLHF
DNA: TGTGCCAGCAGCTTTTCGGGGGATTCACCCCTCCACTTT
size: -
D: -
V: TRBV7-6
J: TRBJ1-6

CDR3: CASSRGTGDAETQYF
DNA: TGTGCCAGCAGCCGCGGGACAGGGGACGCAGAGACCCAGTACTTC
size: -
D: TRBD1
V: TRBV12-3/TRBV12-4
J: TRBJ2-5

CDR3: CAWSRDLGTDTQYF
DNA: TGTGCCTGGAGCCGGGACTTGGGCACAGATACGCAGTATTTT
size: few
D: -
V: TRBV30
J: TRBJ2-3

CDR3: CASSAGTPSETQYF
DNA: TGTGCCAGCAGCGCCGGGACACCGAGTGAGACCCAGTACTTC
size: -
D: -
V: TRBV5-5
J: TRBJ2-5

CDR3: CSARGGRTSYEQYF
DNA: TGCAGTGCTAGAGGGGGTAGGACCTCCTACGAGCAGTACTTC
size: many
D: -
V: TRBV20-1
J: TRBJ2-7

CDR3: CASSQLLGGYEYEQYF
DNA: TGTGCCAGCAGCCAACTCCTGGGGGGGTATGAATACGAGCAGTACTTC
size: many
D: TRBD2
V: TRBV14
J: TRBJ2-7

CDR3: CASRIQDLGSGYTF
DNA: TGTGCCAGTAGAATCCAGGACCTAGGCTCTGGCTACACCTTC
size: many
D: -
V: TRBV19
J: TRBJ1-2

CDR3: CASSTLSGTMNTEAFF
DNA: TGTGCCAGCAGCACCCTGTCGGGGACCATGAACACTGAAGCTTTCTTT
size: -
D: -
V: TRBV12-3/TRBV12-4
J: TRBJ1-1

CDR3: CASSVAPYNEQFF
DNA: TGTGCCAGCAGCGTAGCGCCATACAATGAGCAGTTCTTC
size: many
D: -
V: TRBV6-4
J: TRBJ2-1

CDR3: CASSLETGTSGGNEQFF
DNA: TGTGCCAGCAGCTTAGAAACCGGGACTAGCGGGGGGAATGAGCAGTTCTTC
size: -
D: TRBD2
V: TRBV9
J: TRBJ2-1

CDR3: CASSMHRRGGEETQYF
DNA: TGTGCCAGTAGTATGCATAGGCGGGGGGGGGAAGAGACCCAGTACTTC
size: -
D: TRBD2
V: TRBV19
J: TRBJ2-5

CDR3: CASSLLGLPGQETQYF
DNA: TGTGCCAGCAGCTTACTGGGACTCCCCGGACAAGAGACCCAGTACTTC
size: many
D: -
V: TRBV7-8
J: TRBJ2-5

CDR3: CASAGTSTNQPQHF
DNA: TGTGCCAGCGCGGGGACTTCTACAAATCAGCCCCAGCATTTT
size: many
D: -
V: TRBV12-3/TRBV12-4
J: TRBJ1-5

CDR3: CASSSGTRSNEQYF
DNA: TGTGCCAGCAGCTCCGGGACGAGGAGCAACGAGCAGTACTTC
size: -
D: -
V: TRBV7-6
J: TRBJ2-7

CDR3: CASSSGGTGGNIQYF
DNA: TGCGCCAGCAGCTCCGGAGGGACAGGGGGGAACATTCAGTACTTC
size: -
D: TRBD1
V: TRBV5-1
J: TRBJ2-4

CDR3: CASSLRLERYNEQFF
DNA: TGTGCCAGCAGCTTACGCTTGGAACGGTACAATGAGCAGTTCTTC
size: -
D: -
V: TRBV7-9
J: TRBJ2-1

CDR3: CASSSGQGGLNEKLFF
DNA: TGTGCCAGCAGCTCGGGACAGGGGGGTCTAAATGAAAAACTGTTTTTT
size: many
D: TRBD1
V: TRBV7-9
J: TRBJ1-4

CDR3: CASSIDRGLGAFF
DNA: TGTGCCAGCAGCATAGACAGGGGGCTGGGAGCTTTCTTT
size: -
D: TRBD1
V: TRBV13
J: TRBJ1-1

CDR3: CASSDGTGSGETQYF
DNA: TGTGCCAGCAGCGACGGGACAGGGAGCGGAGAGACCCAGTACTTC
size: many
D: TRBD1
V: TRBV9
J: TRBJ2-5

CDR3: CASSPRAGGPDTQYF
DNA: TGTGCCAGCAGCCCACGTGCAGGGGGCCCAGATACGCAGTATTTT
size: -
D: TRBD1
V: TRBV7-2
J: TRBJ2-3

CDR3: CASSLDRGGQDTQYF
DNA: TGTGCCAGCAGTTTAGACAGGGGCGGCCAAGATACGCAGTATTTT
size: many
D: TRBD1
V: TRBV12-3/TRBV12-4
J: TRBJ2-3

CDR3: CASSQRGRTGELFF
DNA: TGTGCCAGCAGCCAACGGGGTCGCACCGGGGAGCTGTTTTTT
size: -
D: -
V: TRBV7-2
J: TRBJ2-2

CDR3: CASSPHIGTVQETQYF
DNA: TGTGCCAGCAGTCCCCACATCGGGACGGTACAAGAGACCCAGTACTTC
size: many
D: -
V: TRBV6-5
J: TRBJ2-5

CDR3: CASSFDRQETQYF
DNA: TGTGCCAGCAGCTTCGACCGACAAGAGACCCAGTACTTC
size: -
D: -
V: TRBV7-3
J: TRBJ2-5

CDR3: CASSQDRTGTQETQYF
DNA: TGCGCCAGCAGCCAAGATCGGACAGGTACACAAGAGACCCAGTACTTC
size: many
D: TRBD1
V: TRBV4-3
J: TRBJ2-5

CDR3: CASSDASHEQYF
DNA: TGCGCCAGCAGTGATGCGAGTCACGAGCAGTACTTC
size: few
D: -
V: TRBV6-5
J: TRBJ2-7

CDR3: CASSLVGGDTAYEQYF
DNA: TGTGCCAGCAGTTTAGTGGGTGGTGACACCGCCTACGAGCAGTACTTC
size: -
D: -
V: TRBV12-3/TRBV12-4
J: TRBJ2-7

CDR3: CASSLGQGWYEQYF
DNA: TGTGCCAGCAGCTTAGGCCAGGGGTGGTACGAGCAGTACTTC
size: many
D: -
V: TRBV11-2
J: TRBJ2-7

CDR3: CASCRGSTSYNSPLHF
DNA: TGTGCCAGCTGCAGGGGATCGACGTCTTATAATTCACCCCTCCACTTT
size: few
D: -
V: TRBV25-1
J: TRBJ1-6

CDR3: CASSFGGSYNSPLHF
DNA: TGTGCCAGCAGCTTTGGGGGCTCCTATAATTCACCCCTCCACTTT
size: many
D: -
V: TRBV7-6
J: TRBJ1-6

CDR3: CASSLTGTSTDTQYF
DNA: TGTGCCAGCAGCCTTACCGGGACTAGCACAGATACGCAGTATTTT
size: once
D: -
V: TRBV7-9
J: TRBJ2-3

CDR3: CASSFMFGRGGELFF
DNA: TGTGCCAGCAGCTTCATGTTTGGAAGAGGCGGGGAGCTGTTTTTT
size: many
D: -
V: TRBV7-2
J: TRBJ2-2

CDR3: CAWHPGLPNTEAFF
DNA: TGTGCCTGGCATCCCGGGCTTCCGAACACTGAAGCTTTCTTT
size: -
D: -
V: TRBV30
J: TRBJ1-1

CDR3: CASSPAGSNQPQHF
DNA: TGCGCCAGCAGCCCGGCGGGCAGCAATCAGCCCCAGCATTTT
size: many
D: -
V: TRBV4-1
J: TRBJ1-5

CDR3: CSARIIAESTDTQYF
DNA: TGCAGTGCTAGGATAATAGCGGAAAGCACAGATACGCAGTATTTT
size: many
D: -
V: TRBV20-1
J: TRBJ2-3

CDR3: CASSAHRERKNIQYF
DNA: TGTGCCAGCAGTGCCCACAGGGAACGCAAAAACATTCAGTACTTC
size: -
D: -
V: TRBV6-5
J: TRBJ2-4

CDR3: CSVELRDRAYEQYF
DNA: TGCAGCGTTGAACTCAGGGACAGGGCCTACGAGCAGTACTTC
size: -
D: TRBD1
V: TRBV29-1
J: TRBJ2-7

CDR3: CAGPRWDRVDQPQHF
DNA: TGCGCCGGCCCGCGTTGGGACAGGGTGGATCAGCCCCAGCATTTT
size: -
D: TRBD1
V: TRBV10-1
J: TRBJ1-5

CDR3: CASSLGQSAYEQYF
DNA: TGTGCCAGCAGCCTGGGACAGTCAGCCTACGAGCAGTACTTC
size: many
D: TRBD1
V: TRBV27
J: TRBJ2-7

CDR3: CASSDYGLAPNYGYTF
DNA: TGTGCCAGCAGTGATTACGGGCTCGCCCCTAACTATGGCTACACCTTC
size: many
D: -
V: TRBV2
J: TRBJ1-2

CDR3: CATSPGTELVHGYTF
DNA: TGTGCCACCAGCCCCGGGACCGAACTCGTGCATGGCTACACCTTC
size: -
D: -
V: TRBV15
J: TRBJ1-2

CDR3: CASLRDGGLNTIYF
DNA: TGTGCCAGCCTTCGGGACGGTGGTTTAAACACCATATATTTT
size: -
D: -
V: TRBV2
J: TRBJ1-3

CDR3: CASSDSSSGNTIYF
DNA: TGTGCCAGCAGTGACTCGTCATCGGGAAACACCATATATTTT
size: -
D: -
V: TRBV14
J: TRBJ1-3

CDR3: CASSPDLLEDGEPLDFYGYTF
DNA: TGTGCCAGCAGCCCAGATCTCCTGGAGGACGGTGAACCTTTGGACTTCTATGGCTACACCTTC
size: -
D: -
V: TRBV7-3
J: TRBJ1-2

CDR3: CASSRTSGGYNEQFF
DNA: TGTGCCAGCAGTCGGACTAGCGGGGGGTACAATGAGCAGTTCTTC
size: -
D: TRBD2
V: TRBV2
J: TRBJ2-1